The next 2 T cell receptor beta chains were all read from a single sample in a study of T and B cells in COVID-19 patients. Each TRB amplification used roughly 250-550 ng of genomic DNA from blood. BIOMED2 TRB-A/B primer pools were used in multiplex TRB PCR. TCRdb itself ran the multiplex PCR reads through MiXCR, one entry per CDR3 protein. The sample shows fewer than 1,500 distinct CDR3 sequences, 27% of them seen only once. The sample consisted of blood. These receptors were obtained from a human donor with active COVID-19.

This clonotype was seen a few times. V usage is TRBV20-1 and J usage is TRBJ2-7, with 8 bases lining up with TRBD2. This CDR3 contains 16 residues. The V and J ends lost 2 bases and 2 bases, in that order; junction bases with no gene match: 11. Germline V CDR1 and CDR2: DFQATT, SNEGSKA (reference sequence). The CDR3 DNA follows: TGCAGTGCTAGACCCCCCGGGGTAGCGGGGACCTACGAGCAGTACTTC. It encodes CSARPPGVAGTYEQYF.

This chain joins TRBV20-1 and TRBJ1-6; 7 bases are shared with TRBD1. The CDR3 spans 14 residues. Germline CDR1 is DFQATT and CDR2 is SNEGSKA (reference sequence). J lost 9 bases, V lost 1 base, and 6 bases had no gene match. The CDR3 bases are TGCAGTGCTAGAGGGACAGGACGCGTTTCACCCCTCCACTTT. Residues: CSARGTGRVSPLHF.